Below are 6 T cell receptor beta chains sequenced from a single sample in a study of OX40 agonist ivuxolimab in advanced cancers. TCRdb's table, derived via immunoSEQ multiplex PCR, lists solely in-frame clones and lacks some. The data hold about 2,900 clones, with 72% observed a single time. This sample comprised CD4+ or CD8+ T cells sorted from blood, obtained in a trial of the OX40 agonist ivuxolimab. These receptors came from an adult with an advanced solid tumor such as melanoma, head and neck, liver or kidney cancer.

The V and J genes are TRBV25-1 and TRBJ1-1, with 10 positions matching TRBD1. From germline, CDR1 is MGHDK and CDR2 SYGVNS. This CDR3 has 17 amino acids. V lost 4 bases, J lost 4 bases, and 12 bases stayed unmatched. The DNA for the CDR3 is TGTGCCAGCAGTGCTTCCGGGACAGGGGCTTTGCGCACTGAAGCTTTCTTT. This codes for CASSASGTGALRTEAFF.

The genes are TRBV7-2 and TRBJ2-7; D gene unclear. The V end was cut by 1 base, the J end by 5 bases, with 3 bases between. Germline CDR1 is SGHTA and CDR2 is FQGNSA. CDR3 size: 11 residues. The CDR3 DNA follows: TGTGCCAGCAGCTTAGGAAACGAGCAGTACTTC. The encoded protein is CASSLGNEQYF.

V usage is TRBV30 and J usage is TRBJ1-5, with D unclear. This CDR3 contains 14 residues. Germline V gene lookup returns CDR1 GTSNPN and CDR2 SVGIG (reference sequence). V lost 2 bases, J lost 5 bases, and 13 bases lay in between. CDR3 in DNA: TGTGCCTGGAGTCGGAGCGGTTTTCATCAGCCCCAGCATTTT. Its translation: CAWSRSGFHQPQHF.

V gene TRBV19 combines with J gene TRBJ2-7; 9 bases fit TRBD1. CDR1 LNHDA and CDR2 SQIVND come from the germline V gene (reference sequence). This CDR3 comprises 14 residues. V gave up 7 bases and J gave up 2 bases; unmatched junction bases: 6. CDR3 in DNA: TGTGCCAGTACCCCGACAGGGGGTACCTACGAGCAGTACTTC. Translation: CASTPTGGTYEQYF.

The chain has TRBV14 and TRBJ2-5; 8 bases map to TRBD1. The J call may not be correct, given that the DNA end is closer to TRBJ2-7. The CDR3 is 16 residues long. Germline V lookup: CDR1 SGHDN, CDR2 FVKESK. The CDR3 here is CASSRWTGTGSYEQYF. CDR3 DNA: TGTGCCAGCAGCCGGTGGACCGGGACAGGCTCCTACGAGCAGTACTTC.

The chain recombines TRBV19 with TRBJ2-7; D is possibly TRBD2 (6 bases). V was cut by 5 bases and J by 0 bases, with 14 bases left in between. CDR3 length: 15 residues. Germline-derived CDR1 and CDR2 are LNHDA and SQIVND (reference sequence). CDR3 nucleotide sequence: TGTGCCAGTAGTTACATAGCGGCAAGCTCCTACGAGCAGTACTTC. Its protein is CASSYIAASSYEQYF.